This section outlines one TCR beta chain sequence together with its context. This sample stems from a study of T-cell memory formation after mild COVID-19. TCRdb recomputed calls from the 5' RACE reads with MiXCR, one row per CDR3 protein. This table has tens of thousands of distinct CDR3 sequences, 7.3% appearing once. The CDR3 contains 16 residues. Germline CDR1 DFQATT, CDR2 SNEGSKA (reference sequence). Trimming cost V 3 bases and J 3 bases, with 18 bases left between them. The source is a young man who had mild COVID-19 (a few samples of this study predate the infection). Cell type and time point are not known. The sequenced material came from PBMCs or a T cell subset sorted from them (not recorded which). The genes are TRBV20-1 and TRBJ1-5; TRBD1 is a possible D gene (6 bases). The CDR3 loop is CSARRQGLSTNQPQHF. DNA of the CDR3: TGCAGTGCTAGGCGGCAGGGGCTATCCACCAATCAGCCCCAGCATTTT.